The rows below give T cell receptor beta chains drawn from one sample of a study of CD8+ T cells in alopecia areata. The method was immunoSEQ multiplex PCR; TCRdb's version includes in-frame clones alone and lacks a portion of them. The table lists about 140,000 clones, more than 85% of them singletons, with less than 15% in the top ten. The sequenced sample was CD8+ T cells sorted from blood, obtained at week 4, from a patient treated with tofacitinib. The receptors originated from a human donor with alopecia areata. Both conserved end residues are part of each CDR3. A D gene is named only where the DNA matches it firmly. Clone sizes are given selectively: once, few, many, or a class where the clone is expanded.

j_call v_call clone_size d_call cdr3_aa cdr3_nt
TRBJ2-1 TRBV27 . . CASSFGLNRDEQFF TGTGCCAGCAGTTTCGGCCTGAATCGGGATGAGCAGTTCTTC
TRBJ2-3 TRBV7-8 . . CASSRIGNTDTQYF TGTGCCAGCAGCCGTATAGGCAACACAGATACGCAGTATTTT
TRBJ2-7 TRBV5-1 . . CASSLGYEQYF TGCGCCAGCAGCTTGGGTTACGAGCAGTACTTC
TRBJ2-7 TRBV11-2 . . CASSYLGDNTYEQYF TGTGCCAGCAGCTACTTAGGGGACAACACCTACGAGCAGTACTTC
TRBJ2-7 TRBV15 . TRBD1 CATSRTGLRNEQYF TGTGCCACCAGCCGGACAGGGTTGAGGAACGAGCAGTACTTC
TRBJ2-5 TRBV28 . . CASTLGTGLRETQYF TGTGCCAGCACTTTGGGTACGGGGTTAAGGGAGACCCAGTACTTC
TRBJ1-2 TRBV29-1 . . CSVEDREGYTF TGCAGCGTTGAAGACAGGGAAGGCTACACCTTC
TRBJ2-3 TRBV11-2 . . CASSLRGLGGITDTQYF TGTGCCAGCAGCTTAAGGGGGCTAGGCGGGATCACAGATACGCAGTATTTT
TRBJ1-2 TRBV9 . . CASGTQGVSGYTF TGTGCCAGCGGCACACAGGGAGTAAGCGGCTACACCTTC
TRBJ2-7 TRBV4-2 once . CASSQGGQGAYEQYF TGTGCCAGCAGCCAAGGAGGGCAGGGAGCCTACGAGCAGTACTTC
TRBJ2-1 TRBV23-1 few . CASSERFRGSEQFF TGCGCCAGCAGTGAACGTTTCAGGGGATCTGAGCAGTTCTTC
TRBJ2-1 TRBV7-9 once TRBD1 CASSFGQGLYNEQFF TGTGCCAGCAGCTTTGGACAGGGTTTATACAATGAGCAGTTCTTC
TRBJ2-7 TRBV2 few TRBD1 CASSEYYRQGAYEQYF TGTGCCAGCAGTGAATACTATCGACAGGGGGCCTACGAGCAGTACTTC
TRBJ2-7 TRBV25-1 once . CASRRPGEIYEQYF TGTGCCAGCAGGCGGCCGGGGGAGATCTACGAGCAGTACTTC
TRBJ2-1 TRBV4-2 . TRBD2 CASSQASGGADEQFF TGTGCCAGCAGCCAAGCTAGCGGGGGGGCCGATGAGCAGTTCTTC
TRBJ2-6 TRBV7-8 . TRBD1 CASSLLSGEGARANVLTF TGTGCCAGCAGCTTACTTTCCGGCGAGGGGGCGAGGGCCAACGTCCTGACTTTC
TRBJ2-3 TRBV25-1 once TRBD2 CASSDRDYHFTDTQYF TGTGCCAGCAGTGACCGGGACTACCATTTCACAGATACGCAGTATTTT
TRBJ2-7 TRBV29-1 . . CSVSIADRTYEQYF TGCAGCGTATCAATAGCGGACAGAACCTACGAGCAGTACTTC
TRBJ2-5 TRBV4-1 . . CASSPRGVRETQYF TGCGCCAGCAGCCCCAGGGGTGTTCGAGAGACCCAGTACTTC
TRBJ1-2 TRBV27 . . CASALAGGLTGYTF TGTGCCAGCGCTCTGGCCGGGGGGCTAACAGGCTACACCTTC
TRBJ2-3 TRBV19 few . CASSPLGTPTDTQYF TGTGCCAGTAGCCCGCTCGGGACACCCACAGATACGCAGTATTTT
TRBJ2-1 TRBV27 . . CASSFGREQFF TGTGCCAGCAGTTTTGGGCGGGAGCAGTTCTTC
TRBJ2-7 TRBV11-2 . . CASSLVVDLGYEQYF TGTGCCAGCAGCTTAGTAGTGGACCTAGGGTACGAGCAGTACTTC
TRBJ2-3 TRBV4-2 . TRBD2 CASSQDVLATSGGSTDTQYF TGTGCCAGCAGCCAAGATGTTCTTGCGACTAGCGGGGGAAGCACAGATACGCAGTATTTT
TRBJ2-1 TRBV6-5 . TRBD2 CASSVSAGGNEQFF TGTGCCAGCAGTGTCTCGGCGGGAGGCAATGAGCAGTTCTTC
TRBJ2-1 TRBV7-2 . TRBD2 CASSLAASGRFSSYNEQFF TGTGCCAGCAGCTTAGCGGCTAGCGGGAGATTTAGCTCCTACAATGAGCAGTTCTTC
TRBJ2-7 TRBV6-5 . . CASSYERGTSSYEQYF TGTGCCAGCAGTTACGAAAGAGGGACTTCCAGCTACGAGCAGTACTTC
TRBJ2-1 TRBV5-1 . . CASSFIDLYNEQFF TGCGCCAGCAGCTTCATCGACTTATACAATGAGCAGTTCTTC
TRBJ2-1 TRBV19 . . CASSIGTYYNEQFF TGTGCCAGTAGTATCGGGACATACTACAATGAGCAGTTCTTC
TRBJ2-1 TRBV27 . . CASSLLNNEQFF TGTGCCAGCAGTTTACTTAACAATGAGCAGTTCTTC
TRBJ2-3 TRBV5-4 . . CASSLRDTVTDTQYF TGTGCCAGCAGCCTCCGGGACACGGTCACAGATACGCAGTATTTT
TRBJ2-7 TRBV30 . . CAWSVGFLYEQYF TGTGCCTGGAGTGTAGGGTTCCTCTACGAGCAGTACTTC